This is a list of T cell receptor beta chains from one sample in a study of OX40 agonist ivuxolimab in advanced cancers. The protocol was immunoSEQ multiplex PCR, while the TCRdb copy is restricted to in-frame clones and leaves out a portion. The table shows about 66,000 clones, with 86% occurring only once. The source material was CD4+ or CD8+ T cells sorted from blood, sampled in a trial of the OX40 agonist ivuxolimab. The source is an adult with an advanced solid tumor such as melanoma, head and neck, liver or kidney cancer. CDR3s include the opening cysteine and the closing phenylalanine or tryptophan. The D gene is left open where the match is weak.

D,V,J,CDR3
NA,TRBV15,TRBJ2-1,CATSRDRGRNPYNEQFF
NA,TRBV6-5,TRBJ1-2,CASSARTVSTF
NA,TRBV2,TRBJ1-4,CASSLRMAGEKLFF
NA,TRBV7-2,TRBJ1-6,CASSISFNSPLHF
TRBD1,TRBV7-2,TRBJ1-6,CASSFEGQGSSPLHF
NA,TRBV5-1,TRBJ1-4,CASSLGGNEKLFF
NA,TRBV7-6,TRBJ1-1,CASSSTQGNTEAFF
NA,TRBV5-1,TRBJ2-2,CASSPENTGELFF
NA,TRBV5-1,TRBJ1-1,CASTMGGTSTEAFF
TRBD2,TRBV10-3,TRBJ2-1,CAITGFSSGGPSSYNEQFF
NA,TRBV4-2,TRBJ1-1,CASSQGRMGTEAFF